Below, one TCR beta chain is given with its context. The data were obtained in a study of control samples from healthy donors and cancer patients. Measured with immunoSEQ multiplex PCR; TCRdb has only the in-frame clones, and not every one. The sample yields approximately 110,000 clones, 90% to 95% seen once. Germline values: CDR1 SGDLS, CDR2 YYNGEE. V was clipped by 8 bases and J by 0 bases, with 20 bases between them. This CDR3 contains 16 residues. Material for sequencing was blood. The rearrangement uses TRBV9 and TRBJ1-2; D gene ambiguous. The clonotype originates from a young woman in good health. The CDR3 DNA sequence: TGTGCCAGTACGAGGGTTACCGGGATCGCTAACTATGGCTACACCTTC. This encodes CASTRVTGIANYGYTF. The variable domain in full, with the rest retrieved from reference TRBV9 and TRBJ1-2, is DSGVTQTPKHLITATGQRVTLRCSPRSGDLSVYWYQQSLDQGLQFLIQYYNGEERAKGNILERFSAQQFPDLHSELNLSSLELGDSALYFCASTRVTGIANYGYTFGSGTRLTVV.